This T cell receptor beta chain was recorded in a study of blood T cell repertoires in COVID-19. Study-level background: T cells, B-cell-depleted T cells, or PBMCs supplied cDNA or gDNA.

A few counts support this clone. Trimming removed 9 bases at V and 3 bases at J, with 12 bases between. The CDR3 runs 12 residues. Germline CDR1 reads MNHNS; CDR2 reads SASEGT. Original data processing: Nucleated cell counts were estimated from reference gene primer amplification. The data were produced by immunoSEQ multiplex PCR, yet TCRdb's version contains in-frame clones alone and is incomplete. The V and J calls and clone size come from that table; D and trimming were worked out from the DNA. Found here are 97,000 or so clones, 70% to 90% of them singletons; the top ten hold less than 3.5%. The TCR originated in a man in his forties or fifties with active or convalescent COVID-19. The material sequenced was peripheral blood. V usage is TRBV6-1 and J usage is TRBJ2-7; D remains ambiguous. DNA of the CDR3: TGTGCCAGTCCCAGATCAAACTACGAGCAGTACGTC. The encoded protein is CASPRSNYEQYV.